The sequence of this T cell receptor beta chain was determined in a study of response to subunit inactivated influenza vaccine. TCRdb re-analysed the RT-PCR reads in MiXCR, keeping a single row per CDR3 protein. The repertoire holds more than 400,000 distinct CDR3 sequences, more than 7% seen once, with less than 15% in the top ten. Study-level findings and limits: Researchers suggested that each seasonal influenza vaccination recruits few new T cells.

The CDR3 is made up of 18 amino acids, end residues included. Germline lookup yields CDR1 MDHEN and CDR2 SYDVKM. This clonotype was seen more than once but under ten times. The target antigen is unknown. The DNA is omitted, as the CDR3 cannot be located on it reliably, and the CDR3 follows TCRdb's listing. Sequenced material: PBMCs from blood, taken around 2 years after vaccination. The rearrangement uses TRBV28 and TRBJ1-4; the listed D gene, TRBD1, was not tested against the DNA. This sequence was found in a man aged 50 to 75 who received an inactivated influenza vaccine. CDR3 residues: CASSRRGTLHLAVEHATF.